The entry that follows covers one T cell receptor (beta chain) sequence. What it binds is unknown. Within the sample, other DNA sequences also encode this same CDR3. CDR3 length equals 14 residues. From germline, CDR1 is MNHEY and CDR2 SVGAGI. V was clipped by 3 bases and J by 3 bases; unmatched bases: 4. Clones were read by immunoSEQ multiplex PCR, and TCRdb kept only the in-frame ones, dropping some. The sample comprises some 2.1 million clones, over 85% of which are singletons, and 0.9% to 1.4% rests with the top ten. The sample is drawn from a study of shared clonotypes between healthy human individuals. Study findings and constraints: The study generally estimated greater richness for naive than memory subsets.

CD45RO-negative, CCR7-positively selected cells formed the naive CD8 fraction, excluding terminally differentiated effector memory CD45RA+ cells. The origin of this receptor is a man aged 18 to 29 in good health. The V and J genes are TRBV6-5 and TRBJ2-5; 7 bases are shared with TRBD2. The specimen sequenced was naive CD8+ T cells sorted from blood. CDR3 coding DNA: TGTGCCAGCAGTTATGGTCTAGCGGAAGAGACCCAGTACTTC. It encodes CASSYGLAEETQYF.